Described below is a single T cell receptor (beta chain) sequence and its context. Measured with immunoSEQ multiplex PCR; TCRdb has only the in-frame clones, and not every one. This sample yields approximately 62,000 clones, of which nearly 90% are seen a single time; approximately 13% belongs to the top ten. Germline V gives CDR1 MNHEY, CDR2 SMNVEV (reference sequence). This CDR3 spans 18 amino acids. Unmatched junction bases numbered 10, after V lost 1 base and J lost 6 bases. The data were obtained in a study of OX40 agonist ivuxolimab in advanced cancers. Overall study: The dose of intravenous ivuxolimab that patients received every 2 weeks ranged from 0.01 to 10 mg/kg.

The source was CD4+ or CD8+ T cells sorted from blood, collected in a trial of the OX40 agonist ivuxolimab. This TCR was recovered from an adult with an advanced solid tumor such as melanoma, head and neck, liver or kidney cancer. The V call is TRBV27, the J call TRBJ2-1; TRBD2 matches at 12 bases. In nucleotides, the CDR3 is TGTGCCAGCAGTTTATTTCTCCCCGGACTAGCGGGAACCAATGAGCAGTTCTTC. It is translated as CASSLFLPGLAGTNEQFF.